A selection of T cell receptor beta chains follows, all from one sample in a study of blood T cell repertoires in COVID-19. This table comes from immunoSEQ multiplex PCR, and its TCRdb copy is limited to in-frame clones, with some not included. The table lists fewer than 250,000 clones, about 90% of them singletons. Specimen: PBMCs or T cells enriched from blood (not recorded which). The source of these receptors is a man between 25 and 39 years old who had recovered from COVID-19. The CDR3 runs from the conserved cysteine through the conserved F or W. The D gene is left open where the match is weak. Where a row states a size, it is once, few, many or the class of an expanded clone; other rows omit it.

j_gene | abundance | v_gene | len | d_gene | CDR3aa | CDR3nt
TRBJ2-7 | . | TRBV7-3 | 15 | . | CASSLLPSSVYEQYF | TGTGCCAGCAGCTTACTGCCTAGCTCTGTTTACGAGCAGTACTTC
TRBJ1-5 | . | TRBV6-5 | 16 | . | CASSYSFLAGRQPQHF | TGTGCCAGCAGTTACTCGTTTTTGGCAGGCCGTCAGCCCCAGCATTTT
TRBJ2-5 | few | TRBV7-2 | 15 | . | CASSLAGHRGETQYF | TGTGCCAGCAGCTTAGCAGGGCATCGGGGAGAGACCCAGTACTTC
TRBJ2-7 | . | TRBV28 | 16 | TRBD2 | CASSYRLAGDSYEQYF | TGTGCCAGCAGTTACAGACTAGCGGGGGACTCCTACGAGCAGTACTTC
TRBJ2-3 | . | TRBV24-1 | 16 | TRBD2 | CATSDFSLAGTDTQYF | TGTGCCACCAGTGATTTCTCGCTAGCGGGCACAGATACGCAGTATTTT
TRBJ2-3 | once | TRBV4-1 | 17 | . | CASSQDRLGASTDTQYF | TGCGCCAGCAGCCAAGACCGCTTGGGGGCCAGCACAGATACGCAGTATTTT
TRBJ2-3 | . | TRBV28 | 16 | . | CASSPSVTGYTDTQYF | TGTGCCAGCAGTCCCTCGGTGACAGGATACACAGATACGCAGTATTTT
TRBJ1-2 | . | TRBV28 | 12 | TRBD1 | CASRKPGGGYTF | TGTGCCAGCCGAAAACCAGGGGGAGGCTACACCTTC
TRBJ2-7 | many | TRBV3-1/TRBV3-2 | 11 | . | CASSQTWEQYF | TGTGCCAGCAGCCAAACATGGGAGCAGTACTTC
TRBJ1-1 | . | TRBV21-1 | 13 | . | CASSRLHHTEAFF | TGTGCCAGCAGCAGACTGCACCACACTGAAGCTTTCTTT
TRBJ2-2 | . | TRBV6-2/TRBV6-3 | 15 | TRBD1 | CASSLGQINTGELFF | TGTGCCAGCAGCCTGGGACAGATTAACACCGGGGAGCTGTTTTTT
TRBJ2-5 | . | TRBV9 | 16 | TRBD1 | CASSVGRTGGTETQYF | TGTGCCAGCAGCGTAGGTAGGACAGGGGGGACAGAGACCCAGTACTTC
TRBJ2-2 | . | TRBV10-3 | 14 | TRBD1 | CAISKDRDAGELFF | TGTGCCATCAGCAAGGACAGGGACGCCGGGGAGCTGTTTTTT